These T cell receptor beta chains were read from a single sample in a study of T cell responses to AZD1222 COVID-19 vaccine. Sequencing used immunoSEQ multiplex PCR; TCRdb keeps in-frame clones, though not all of them. This table holds approximately 99,000 clones, 87% found once. The sequences come from peripheral blood, collected on day 0 of AZD1222 vaccination. The receptors were sampled from an adult in good health. Each CDR3 is given with its conserved first and last residue. Each record gives: CDR3 protein, J gene, V gene, D gene. The D gene is left open where the match is weak.

CASSLTPIGGGIYNEQFF | TRBJ2-1 | TRBV7-3 | TRBD2
CASSGTGLRDTQYF | TRBJ2-3 | TRBV5-6 | .
CASKGYTQYF | TRBJ2-3 | TRBV19 | .
CASGVRFNEQFF | TRBJ2-1 | TRBV6-6 | .
CASSPTGENEAFF | TRBJ1-1 | TRBV6-4 | TRBD1
CASSRDSEGNTIYF | TRBJ1-3 | TRBV5-5 | .
CASSSHGSPYEQYF | TRBJ2-7 | TRBV5-1 | .
CASSLTGGAEETQYF | TRBJ2-5 | TRBV5-4 | TRBD2
CASSPPGLGGETQYF | TRBJ2-5 | TRBV7-6 | TRBD2
CASSHDNAGGAINEQFF | TRBJ2-1 | TRBV4-3 | .
CASSSGGGIDQPQHF | TRBJ1-5 | TRBV5-4 | TRBD1
CASRGPESKNIQYF | TRBJ2-4 | TRBV10-2 | .
CASSYPPGSSYNSPLHF | TRBJ1-6 | TRBV6-2/TRBV6-3 | .
CATLTGRRGYTF | TRBJ1-2 | TRBV19 | TRBD1
CASRIFGGGRNTEAFF | TRBJ1-1 | TRBV19 | .
CASSTGEQGTGTQYF | TRBJ2-5 | TRBV19 | .
CASREAAFYEQYF | TRBJ2-7 | TRBV6-5 | .
CASSIAGTSTDTQYF | TRBJ2-3 | TRBV25-1 | .
CASSLGGIGRYTANEKLFF | TRBJ1-4 | TRBV11-3 | .
CASSILGVDGYTF | TRBJ1-2 | TRBV19 | .
CASSLDRAPTDTQYF | TRBJ2-3 | TRBV6-2/TRBV6-3 | TRBD1
CASSEALGGGETQYF | TRBJ2-5 | TRBV2 | TRBD1
CASKGGRQETQYF | TRBJ2-5 | TRBV2 | .
CASSLALGGELAESTDTQYF | TRBJ2-3 | TRBV7-8 | TRBD2
CASSYSWEGGSPLHF | TRBJ1-6 | TRBV6-5 | .
CASRKTGERSPLHF | TRBJ1-6 | TRBV4-3 | TRBD1
CAISADNTDTQYF | TRBJ2-3 | TRBV10-3 | .
CSLTGLSNEQFF | TRBJ2-1 | TRBV29-1 | .
CASSPTGTGKSPLHF | TRBJ1-6 | TRBV7-9 | TRBD1
CASSQEGGWREEKLFF | TRBJ1-4 | TRBV4-3 | .
CASRVDRVGSYGYTF | TRBJ1-2 | TRBV4-1 | TRBD1
CAIRGTGSGNTIYF | TRBJ1-3 | TRBV10-3 | TRBD1
CASSLQPQTGTGDNSPLHF | TRBJ1-6 | TRBV5-1 | TRBD1
CASRERGQETQYF | TRBJ2-5 | TRBV5-4 | TRBD2
CASSPARGRGTEAFF | TRBJ1-1 | TRBV5-1 | .
CASSLSALAGAPETQYF | TRBJ2-5 | TRBV11-3 | TRBD2
CASSVLGTEDNQPQHF | TRBJ1-5 | TRBV28 | .
CASSGAGTTGELFF | TRBJ2-2 | TRBV7-3 | TRBD2
CASSQHGQGAYGYTF | TRBJ1-2 | TRBV4-1 | TRBD1
CASSRTLRGNSGNTIYF | TRBJ1-3 | TRBV11-2 | .
CASSIPPSVGTDTQYF | TRBJ2-3 | TRBV19 | .
CAIMAGPGNTIYF | TRBJ1-3 | TRBV10-3 | .
CASSTGGSSYEQYF | TRBJ2-7 | TRBV6-2/TRBV6-3 | TRBD2
CASSSGNTIYF | TRBJ1-3 | TRBV19 | .
CASNVEDRGYGYTF | TRBJ1-2 | TRBV19 | TRBD1
CASSPRHSSYEQYF | TRBJ2-7 | TRBV19 | .
CASSLGKPQRGSEAFF | TRBJ1-1 | TRBV7-3 | .
CASSSPGTASYEQYF | TRBJ2-7 | TRBV6-5 | TRBD1
CASSQEAGSSYNSPLHF | TRBJ1-6 | TRBV4-1 | .
CASRTPGQINTIYF | TRBJ1-3 | TRBV6-6 | TRBD1
CASGSSGIGNSPLHF | TRBJ1-6 | TRBV12-5 | .
CASSPGLAGRSYNEQFF | TRBJ2-1 | TRBV6-2/TRBV6-3 | TRBD2
CAIRAEQGVGSPLHF | TRBJ1-6 | TRBV10-3 | TRBD1
CASSMGPRTSGSRGETQYF | TRBJ2-5 | TRBV19 | TRBD2